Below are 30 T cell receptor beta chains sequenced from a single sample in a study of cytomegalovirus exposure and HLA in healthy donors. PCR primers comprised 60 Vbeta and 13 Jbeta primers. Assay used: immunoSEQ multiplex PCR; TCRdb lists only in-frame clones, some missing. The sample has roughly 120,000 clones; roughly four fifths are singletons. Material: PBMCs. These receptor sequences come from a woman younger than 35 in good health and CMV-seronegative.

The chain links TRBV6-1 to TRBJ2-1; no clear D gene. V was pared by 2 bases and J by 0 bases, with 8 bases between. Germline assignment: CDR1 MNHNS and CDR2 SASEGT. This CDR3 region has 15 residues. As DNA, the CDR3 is TGTGCCAGCAGTGAATCCGCGAGCTCCTACAATGAGCAGTTCTTC. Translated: CASSESASSYNEQFF.

The CDR3 sequence: CASSPRTGSNEKLFF. In DNA form, the CDR3 reads TGTGCCAGCAGTCCCCGGACAGGATCTAATGAAAAACTGTTTTTT. The V call is TRBV27, the J call TRBJ1-4, with 7 nucleotides matching TRBD1. Germline V gives CDR1 MNHEY, CDR2 SMNVEV (reference sequence). The CDR3 runs 15 residues. Unmatched junction bases numbered 6, after V lost 5 bases and J lost 3 bases.

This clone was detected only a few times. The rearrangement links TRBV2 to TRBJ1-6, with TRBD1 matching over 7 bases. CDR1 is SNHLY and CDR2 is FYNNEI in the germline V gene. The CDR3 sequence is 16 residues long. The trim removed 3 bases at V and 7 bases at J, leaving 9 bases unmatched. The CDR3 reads CASSEVEGAVNSPLHF. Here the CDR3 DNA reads TGTGCCAGCAGTGAGGTGGAGGGGGCCGTAAATTCACCCCTCCACTTT.

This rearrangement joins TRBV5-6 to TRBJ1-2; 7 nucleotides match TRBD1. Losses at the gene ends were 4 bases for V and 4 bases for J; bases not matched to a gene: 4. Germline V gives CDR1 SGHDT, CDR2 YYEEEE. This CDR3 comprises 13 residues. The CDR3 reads CASSRGQTYGYTF. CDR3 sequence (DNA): TGTGCCAGCAGCAGGGGACAGACCTATGGCTACACCTTC.

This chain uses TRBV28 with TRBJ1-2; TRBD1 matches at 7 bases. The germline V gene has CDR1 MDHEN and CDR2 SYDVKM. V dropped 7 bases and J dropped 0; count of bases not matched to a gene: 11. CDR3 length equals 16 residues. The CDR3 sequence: CASIYGTALPNYGYTF. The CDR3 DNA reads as TGTGCCAGCATCTACGGGACAGCTCTCCCTAACTATGGCTACACCTTC.

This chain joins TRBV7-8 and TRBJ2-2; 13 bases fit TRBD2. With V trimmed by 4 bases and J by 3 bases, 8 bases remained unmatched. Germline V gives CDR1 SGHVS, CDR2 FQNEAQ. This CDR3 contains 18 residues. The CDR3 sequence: CASSSPLAGGPDTGELFF. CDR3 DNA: TGTGCCAGCAGCTCACCACTAGCGGGGGGGCCGGACACCGGGGAGCTGTTTTTT.

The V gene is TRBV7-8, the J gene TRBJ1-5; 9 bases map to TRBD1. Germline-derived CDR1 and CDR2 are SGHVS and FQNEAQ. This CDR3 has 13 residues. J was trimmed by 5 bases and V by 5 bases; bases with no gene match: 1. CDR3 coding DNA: TGTGCCAGCAGCCGGACAGGGGATCAGCCCCAGCATTTT. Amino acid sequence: CASSRTGDQPQHF.

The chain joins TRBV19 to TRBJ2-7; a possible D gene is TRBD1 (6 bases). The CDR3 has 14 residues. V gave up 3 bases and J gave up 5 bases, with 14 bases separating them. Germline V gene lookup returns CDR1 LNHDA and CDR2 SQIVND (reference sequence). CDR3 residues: CASSIVQGADEQYF. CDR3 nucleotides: TGTGCCAGTAGTATTGTACAGGGAGCCGACGAGCAGTACTTC.

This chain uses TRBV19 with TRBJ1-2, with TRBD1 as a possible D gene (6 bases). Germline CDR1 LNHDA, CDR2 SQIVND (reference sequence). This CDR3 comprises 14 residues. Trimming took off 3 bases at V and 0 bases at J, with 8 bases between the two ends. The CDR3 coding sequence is TGTGCCAGTAGTATGGGGGCATCTAACTATGGCTACACCTTC. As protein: CASSMGASNYGYTF.

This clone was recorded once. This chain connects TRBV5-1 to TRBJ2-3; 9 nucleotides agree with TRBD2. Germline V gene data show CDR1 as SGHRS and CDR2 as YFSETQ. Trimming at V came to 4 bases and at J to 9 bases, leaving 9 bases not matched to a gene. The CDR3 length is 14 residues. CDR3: CASSPTSGFVTQYF. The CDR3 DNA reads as TGCGCCAGCAGCCCGACTAGCGGATTCGTAACGCAGTATTTT.

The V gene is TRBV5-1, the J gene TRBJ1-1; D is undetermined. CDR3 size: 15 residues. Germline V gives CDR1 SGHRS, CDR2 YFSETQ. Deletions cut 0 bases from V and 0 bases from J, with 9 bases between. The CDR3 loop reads CASSLGHLMNTEAFF. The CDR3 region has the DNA TGCGCCAGCAGCTTGGGACACCTTATGAACACTGAAGCTTTCTTT.

CDR3 region: CASSEVTFKQYF. The CDR3 bases are TGTGCCAGCAGTGAAGTCACTTTTAAGCAGTACTTC. This chain connects TRBV2 to TRBJ2-7; D uncertain. CDR1 SNHLY and CDR2 FYNNEI come from the germline V gene. There are 12 residues in the CDR3. V was pared by 1 base and J by 8 bases, with 9 bases between.

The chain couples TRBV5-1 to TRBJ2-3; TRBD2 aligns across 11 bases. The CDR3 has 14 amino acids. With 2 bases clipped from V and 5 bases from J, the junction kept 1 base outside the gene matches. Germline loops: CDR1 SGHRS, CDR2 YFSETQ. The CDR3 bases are TGCGCCAGCAGCTTTAGCGGGGGGGGAGATACGCAGTATTTT. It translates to CASSFSGGGDTQYF.

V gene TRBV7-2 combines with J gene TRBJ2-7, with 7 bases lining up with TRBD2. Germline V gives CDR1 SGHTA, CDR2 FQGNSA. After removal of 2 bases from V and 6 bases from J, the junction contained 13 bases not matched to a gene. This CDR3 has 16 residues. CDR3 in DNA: TGTGCCAGCAGCTTAATATCACGGCGACTAGCCGGCGAGCAGTACTTC. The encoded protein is CASSLISRRLAGEQYF.

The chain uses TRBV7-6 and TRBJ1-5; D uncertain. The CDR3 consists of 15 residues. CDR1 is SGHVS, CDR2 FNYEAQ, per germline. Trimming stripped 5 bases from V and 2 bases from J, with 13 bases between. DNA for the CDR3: TGTGCCAGCAGCCTCGGTAGGCGGGGCAATCAGCCCCAGCATTTT. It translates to CASSLGRRGNQPQHF.

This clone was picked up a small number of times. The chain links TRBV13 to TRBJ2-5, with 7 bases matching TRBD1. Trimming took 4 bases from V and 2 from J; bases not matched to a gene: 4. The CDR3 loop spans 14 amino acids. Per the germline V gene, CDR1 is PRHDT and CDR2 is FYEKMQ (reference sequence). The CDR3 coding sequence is TGTGCCAGCAGCTCCACAGGGGAGCAAGAGACCCAGTACTTC. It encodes CASSSTGEQETQYF.

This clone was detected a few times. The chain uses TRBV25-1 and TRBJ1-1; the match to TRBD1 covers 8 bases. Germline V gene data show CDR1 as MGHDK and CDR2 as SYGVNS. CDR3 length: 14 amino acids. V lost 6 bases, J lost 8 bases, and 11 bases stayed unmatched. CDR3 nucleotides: TGTGCCAGCAGCCCCGGACAGGGTGGGGCGGAAGCTTTCTTT. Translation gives CASSPGQGGAEAFF.

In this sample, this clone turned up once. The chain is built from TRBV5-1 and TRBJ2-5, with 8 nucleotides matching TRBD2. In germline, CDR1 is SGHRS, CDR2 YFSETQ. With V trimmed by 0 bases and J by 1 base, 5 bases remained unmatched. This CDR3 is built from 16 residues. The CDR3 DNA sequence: TGCGCCAGCAGCTTGGTGGCTAGCGGGTCCCAAGAGACCCAGTACTTC. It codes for CASSLVASGSQETQYF.

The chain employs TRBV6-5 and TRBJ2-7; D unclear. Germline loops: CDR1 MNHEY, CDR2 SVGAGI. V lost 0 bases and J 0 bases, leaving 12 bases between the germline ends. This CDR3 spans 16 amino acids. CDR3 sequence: CASSYSFVESSYEQYF. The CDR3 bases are TGTGCCAGCAGTTACTCTTTCGTGGAGAGCTCCTACGAGCAGTACTTC.

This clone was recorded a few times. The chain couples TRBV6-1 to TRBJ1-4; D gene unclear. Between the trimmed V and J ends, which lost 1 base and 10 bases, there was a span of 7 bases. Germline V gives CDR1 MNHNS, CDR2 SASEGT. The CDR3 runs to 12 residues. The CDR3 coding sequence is TGTGCCAGCAGTGAAGGACTGAGAAAACTGTTTTTT. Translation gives CASSEGLRKLFF.

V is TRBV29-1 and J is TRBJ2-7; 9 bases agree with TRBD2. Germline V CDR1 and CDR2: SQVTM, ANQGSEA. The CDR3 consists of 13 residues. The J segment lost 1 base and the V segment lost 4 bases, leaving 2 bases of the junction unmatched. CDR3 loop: CSVVSGGSYEQYF. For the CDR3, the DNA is TGCAGCGTTGTTAGCGGGGGTTCCTACGAGCAGTACTTC.

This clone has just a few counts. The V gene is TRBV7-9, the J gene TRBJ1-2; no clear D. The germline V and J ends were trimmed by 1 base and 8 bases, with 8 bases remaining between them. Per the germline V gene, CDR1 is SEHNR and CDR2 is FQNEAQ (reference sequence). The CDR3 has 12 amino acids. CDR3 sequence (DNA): TGTGCCAGCAGCTTAGGAGGAGGAGGCTACACCTTC. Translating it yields CASSLGGGGYTF.

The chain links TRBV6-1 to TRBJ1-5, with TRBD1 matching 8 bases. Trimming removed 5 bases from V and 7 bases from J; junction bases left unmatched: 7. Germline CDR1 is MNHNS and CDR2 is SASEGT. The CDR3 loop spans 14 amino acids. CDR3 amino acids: CASSLDRGKQPQHF. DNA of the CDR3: TGTGCCAGCAGTCTAGACAGGGGAAAACAGCCCCAGCATTTT.

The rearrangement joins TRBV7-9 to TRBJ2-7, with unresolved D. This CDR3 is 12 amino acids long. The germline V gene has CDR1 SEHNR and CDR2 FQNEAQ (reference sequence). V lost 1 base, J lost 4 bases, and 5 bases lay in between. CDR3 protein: CASSLGVYEQYF. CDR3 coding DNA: TGTGCCAGCAGCTTAGGAGTTTACGAGCAGTACTTC.

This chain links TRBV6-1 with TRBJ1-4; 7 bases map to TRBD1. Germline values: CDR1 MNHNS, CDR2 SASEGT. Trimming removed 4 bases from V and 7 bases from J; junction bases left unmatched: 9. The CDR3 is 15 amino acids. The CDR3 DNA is TGTGCCAGCAGTGGATTGGACAGGCCGGGTGAAAAACTGTTTTTT. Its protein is CASSGLDRPGEKLFF.

CDR3 in amino acids: CASSLGRGEQYF. CDR3 in DNA: TGTGCCAGCAGCTTGGGAAGGGGCGAGCAGTACTTC. This chain links TRBV5-4 with TRBJ2-7, with D possibly matching TRBD1 (5 bases). The germline V gene encodes CDR1 SGHNT and CDR2 YYREEE (reference sequence). The V gene lost 0 bases and the J gene lost 6 bases, with 7 bases spanning the gap. This CDR3 is built from 12 residues.

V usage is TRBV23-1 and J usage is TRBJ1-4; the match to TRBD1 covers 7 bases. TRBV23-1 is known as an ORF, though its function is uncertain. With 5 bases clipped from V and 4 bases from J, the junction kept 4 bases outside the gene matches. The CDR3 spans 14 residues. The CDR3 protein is CASSTTGLNEKLFF. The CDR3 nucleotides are TGCGCCAGCAGTACGACAGGGCTTAATGAAAAACTGTTTTTT.

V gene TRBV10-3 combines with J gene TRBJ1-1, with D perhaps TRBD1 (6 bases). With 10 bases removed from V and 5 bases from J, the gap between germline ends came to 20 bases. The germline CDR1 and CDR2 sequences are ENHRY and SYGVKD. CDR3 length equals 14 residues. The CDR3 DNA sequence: TGTGCCAGCCGGACTGTCGCCGACAGGACTGAAGCTTTCTTT. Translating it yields CASRTVADRTEAFF.

In DNA form, the CDR3 reads TGTGCCAGCAGCCAAGGGACCCGGGGAGAGTTCTGGGGCGAGCAGTACTTC. Translating gives CASSQGTRGEFWGEQYF. The chain uses TRBV4-2 and TRBJ2-7, with a possible D match to TRBD2 (5 bases). V was shortened by 1 base and J by 6 bases, with 22 bases between the two germline ends. Looked up from germline, CDR1 is LGHNA and CDR2 is YNFKEQ. The CDR3 loop spans 17 amino acids.

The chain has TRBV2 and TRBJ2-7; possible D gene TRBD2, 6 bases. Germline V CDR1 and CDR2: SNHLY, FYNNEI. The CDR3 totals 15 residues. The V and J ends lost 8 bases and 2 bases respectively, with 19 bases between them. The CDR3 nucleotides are TGTGCCAGCGGATACCCGCGGGGTCCCACCTACGAGCAGTACTTC. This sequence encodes CASGYPRGPTYEQYF.